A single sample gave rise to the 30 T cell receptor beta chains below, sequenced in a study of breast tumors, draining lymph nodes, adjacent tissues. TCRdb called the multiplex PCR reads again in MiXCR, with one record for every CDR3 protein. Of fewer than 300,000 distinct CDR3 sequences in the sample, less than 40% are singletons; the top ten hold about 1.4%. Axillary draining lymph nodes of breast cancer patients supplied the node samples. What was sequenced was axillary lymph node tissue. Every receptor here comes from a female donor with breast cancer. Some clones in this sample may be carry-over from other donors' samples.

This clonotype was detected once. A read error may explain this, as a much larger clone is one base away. CDR3 sequence (DNA): TGTGCCAGCAGCCAAGCAAGGAGGGCTTGGGAGCAGTACTTC. As protein: CASSQARRAWEQYF. The V call is TRBV6-5, the J call TRBJ2-7; maybe TRBD2 (6 bases). Germline V lookup: CDR1 MNHEY, CDR2 SVGAGI. The ends were cut back, 6 bases at V and 7 bases at J, with 19 bases in the middle. The CDR3 is 14 amino acids.

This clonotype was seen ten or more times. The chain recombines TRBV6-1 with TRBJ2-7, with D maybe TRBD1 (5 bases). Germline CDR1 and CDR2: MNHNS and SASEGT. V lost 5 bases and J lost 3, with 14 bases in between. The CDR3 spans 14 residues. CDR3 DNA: TGTGCCAGCAGTATGGGGCGGACGGGCTACGAGCAGTACTTC. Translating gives CASSMGRTGYEQYF.

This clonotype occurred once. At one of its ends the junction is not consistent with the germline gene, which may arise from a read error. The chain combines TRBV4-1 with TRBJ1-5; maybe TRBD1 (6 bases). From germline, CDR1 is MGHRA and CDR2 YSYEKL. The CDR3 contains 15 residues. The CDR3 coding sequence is TGCGCCAGCAGCCAGGGGGCCAGGTCCAATCCAGCCCAGGCATTT. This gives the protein CASSQGARSNPAQAF.

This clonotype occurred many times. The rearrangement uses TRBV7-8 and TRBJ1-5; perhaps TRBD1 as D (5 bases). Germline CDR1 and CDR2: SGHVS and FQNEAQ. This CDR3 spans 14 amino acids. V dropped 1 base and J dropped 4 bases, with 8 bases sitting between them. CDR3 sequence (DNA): TGTGCCAGCAGCTTAGGGGGGACTAATCAGCCCCAGCATTTT. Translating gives CASSLGGTNQPQHF.

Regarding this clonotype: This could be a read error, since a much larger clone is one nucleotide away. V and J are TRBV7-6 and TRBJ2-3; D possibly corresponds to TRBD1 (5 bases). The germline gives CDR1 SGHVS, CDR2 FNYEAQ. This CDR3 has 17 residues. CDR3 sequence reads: CASSLAHLGRETDPQYF. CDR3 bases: TGTGCCAGCAGCTTAGCGCATCTGGGGCGAGAGACAGATCCGCAGTATTTT.

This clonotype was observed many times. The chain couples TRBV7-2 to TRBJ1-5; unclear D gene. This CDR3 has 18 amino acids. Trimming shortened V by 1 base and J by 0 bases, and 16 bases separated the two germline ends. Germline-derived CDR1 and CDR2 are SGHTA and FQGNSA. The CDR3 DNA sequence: TGTGCCAGCAGCTTAGAACCCCCGACTCTATATAGCAATCAGCCCCAGCATTTT. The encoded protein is CASSLEPPTLYSNQPQHF.

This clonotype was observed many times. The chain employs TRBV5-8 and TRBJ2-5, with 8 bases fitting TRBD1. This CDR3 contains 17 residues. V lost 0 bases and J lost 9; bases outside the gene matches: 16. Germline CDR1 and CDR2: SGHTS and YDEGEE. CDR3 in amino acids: CASSLASGGTGIFPQYF. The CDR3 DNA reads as TGTGCCAGCAGCTTGGCCTCGGGTGGGACAGGTATTTTCCCCCAGTACTTC.

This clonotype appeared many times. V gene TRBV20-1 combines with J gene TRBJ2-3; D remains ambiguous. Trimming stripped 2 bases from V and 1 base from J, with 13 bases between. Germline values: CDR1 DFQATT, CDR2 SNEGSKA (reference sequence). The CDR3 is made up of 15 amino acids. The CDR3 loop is CSARTGPIGTDTQYF. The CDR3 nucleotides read TGCAGTGCTAGAACCGGCCCCATTGGCACAGATACGCAGTATTTT.

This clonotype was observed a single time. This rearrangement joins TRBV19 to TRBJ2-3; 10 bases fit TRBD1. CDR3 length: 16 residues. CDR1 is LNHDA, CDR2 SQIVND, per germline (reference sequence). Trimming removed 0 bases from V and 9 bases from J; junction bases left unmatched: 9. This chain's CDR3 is CASSIDQETGGETQYF. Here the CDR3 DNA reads TGTGCCAGTAGTATAGATCAGGAGACAGGGGGCGAAACGCAGTATTTT.

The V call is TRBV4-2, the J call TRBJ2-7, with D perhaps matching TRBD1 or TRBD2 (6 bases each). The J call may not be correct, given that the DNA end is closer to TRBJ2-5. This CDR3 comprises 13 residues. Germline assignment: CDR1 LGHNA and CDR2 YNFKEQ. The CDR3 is CASSLPGAETQYF. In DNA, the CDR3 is TGTGCCAGCAGCTTGCCGGGGGCGGAGACCCAGTACTTC.

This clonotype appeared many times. CDR3 coding DNA: TGCAGTCCCGACTCACCTAGCACAGATACGCAGTATTTT. Encoded protein: CSPDSPSTDTQYF. J is TRBJ2-3 and V is TRBV20-1; D not resolved. CDR3 length equals 13 residues. The V gene's germline CDR1 is DFQATT and CDR2 SNEGSKA (reference sequence). Trimming shortened V by 8 bases and J by 0 bases, and 12 bases separated the two germline ends.

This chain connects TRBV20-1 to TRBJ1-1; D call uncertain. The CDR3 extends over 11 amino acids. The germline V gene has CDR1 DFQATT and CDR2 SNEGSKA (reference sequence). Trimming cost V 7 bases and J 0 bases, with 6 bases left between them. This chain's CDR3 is CSGTLNTEAFF. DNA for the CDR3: TGCAGTGGAACGTTGAACACTGAAGCTTTCTTT.

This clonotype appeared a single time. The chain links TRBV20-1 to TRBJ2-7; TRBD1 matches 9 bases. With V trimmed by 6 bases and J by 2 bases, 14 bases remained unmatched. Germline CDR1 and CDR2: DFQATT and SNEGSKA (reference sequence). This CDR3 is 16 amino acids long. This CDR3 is CSAYNGDRDLAYEQYF. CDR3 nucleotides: TGCAGTGCCTATAATGGGGACAGGGATCTGGCCTACGAGCAGTACTTC.

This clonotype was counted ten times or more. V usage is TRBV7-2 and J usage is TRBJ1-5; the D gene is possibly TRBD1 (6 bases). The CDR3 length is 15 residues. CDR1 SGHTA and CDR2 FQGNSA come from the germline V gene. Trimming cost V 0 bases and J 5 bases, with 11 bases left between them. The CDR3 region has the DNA TGTGCCAGCAGCTTAGCTAGGGCAGGGGATCAGCCCCAGCATTTT. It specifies CASSLARAGDQPQHF.

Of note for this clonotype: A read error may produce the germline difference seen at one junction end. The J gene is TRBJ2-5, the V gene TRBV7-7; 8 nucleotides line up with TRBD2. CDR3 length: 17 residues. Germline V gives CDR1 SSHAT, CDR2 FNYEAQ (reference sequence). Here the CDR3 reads CASSSPTPPGGRKTQYF. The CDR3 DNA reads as TGTGCTAGCAGCTCACCAACCCCACCCGGCGGGAGGAAGACCCAGTACTTC.

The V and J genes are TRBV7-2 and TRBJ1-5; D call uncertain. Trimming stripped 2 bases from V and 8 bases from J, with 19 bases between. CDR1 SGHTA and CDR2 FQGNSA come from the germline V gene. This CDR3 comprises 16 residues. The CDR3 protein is CASSLLAGVGNEPQHF. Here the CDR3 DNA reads TGTGCCAGCAGCTTACTAGCGGGAGTGGGAAATGAGCCCCAGCATTTT.

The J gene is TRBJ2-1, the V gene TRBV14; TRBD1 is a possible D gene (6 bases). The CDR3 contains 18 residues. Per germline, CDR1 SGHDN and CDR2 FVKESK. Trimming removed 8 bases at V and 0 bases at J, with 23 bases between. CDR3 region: CASSPDYRVAGSYNEQFF. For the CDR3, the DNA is TGTGCCAGCTCACCGGATTACAGGGTCGCGGGCTCCTACAATGAGCAGTTCTTC.

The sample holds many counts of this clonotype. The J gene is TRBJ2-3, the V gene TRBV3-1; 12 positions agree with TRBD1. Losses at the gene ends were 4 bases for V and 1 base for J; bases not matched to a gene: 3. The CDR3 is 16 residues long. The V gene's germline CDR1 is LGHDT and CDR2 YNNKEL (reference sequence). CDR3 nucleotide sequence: TGTGCCAGCAGCCGGGACAGGGGGCTAGGCACAGATACGCAGTATTTT. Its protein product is CASSRDRGLGTDTQYF.

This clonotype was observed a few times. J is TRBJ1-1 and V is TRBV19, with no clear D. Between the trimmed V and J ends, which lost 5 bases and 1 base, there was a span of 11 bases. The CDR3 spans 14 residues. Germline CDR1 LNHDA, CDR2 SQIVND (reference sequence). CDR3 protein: CASSWATQNTEAFF. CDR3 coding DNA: TGTGCCAGTAGTTGGGCGACACAGAACACTGAAGCTTTCTTT. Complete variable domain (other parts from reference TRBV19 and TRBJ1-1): DGGITQSPKYLFRKEGQNVTLSCEQNLNHDAMYWYRQDPGQGLRLIYYSQIVNDFQKGDIAEGYSVSREKKESFPLTVTSAQKNPTAFYLCASSWATQNTEAFFGQGTRLTVV.

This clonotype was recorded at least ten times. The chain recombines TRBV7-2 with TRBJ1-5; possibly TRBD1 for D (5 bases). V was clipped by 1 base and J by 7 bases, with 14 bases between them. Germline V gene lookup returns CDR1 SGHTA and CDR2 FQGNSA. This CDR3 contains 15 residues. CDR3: CASSLDSGGGQPQHF. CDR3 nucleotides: TGTGCCAGCAGCTTAGATTCCGGGGGAGGGCAGCCCCAGCATTTT. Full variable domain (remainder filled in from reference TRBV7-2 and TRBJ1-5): GAGVSQSPSNKVTEKGKDVELRCDPISGHTALYWYRQSLGQGLEFLIYFQGNSAPDKSGLPSDRFSAERTGGSVSTLTIQRTQQEDSAVYLCASSLDSGGGQPQHFGDGTRLSIL.

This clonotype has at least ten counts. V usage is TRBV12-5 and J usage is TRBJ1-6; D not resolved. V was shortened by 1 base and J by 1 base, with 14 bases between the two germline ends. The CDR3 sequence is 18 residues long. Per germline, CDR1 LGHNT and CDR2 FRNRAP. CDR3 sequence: CASGLDSPIRSYNSPLHF. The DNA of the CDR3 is TGTGCTAGTGGTTTGGATAGCCCAATAAGGTCCTATAATTCACCCCTCCACTTT. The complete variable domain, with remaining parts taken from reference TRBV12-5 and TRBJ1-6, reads DARVTQTPRHKVTEMGQEVTMRCQPILGHNTVFWYRQTMMQGLELLAYFRNRAPLDDSGMPKDRFSAEMPDATLATLKIQPSEPRDSAVYFCASGLDSPIRSYNSPLHFGNGTRLTVT.

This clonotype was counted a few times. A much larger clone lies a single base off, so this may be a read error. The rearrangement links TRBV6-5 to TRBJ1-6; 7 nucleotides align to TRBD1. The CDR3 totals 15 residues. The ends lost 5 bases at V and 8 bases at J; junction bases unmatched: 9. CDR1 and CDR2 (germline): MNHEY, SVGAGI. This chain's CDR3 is CASSHTTGDDSPLHF. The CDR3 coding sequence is TGTGCCAGCAGTCACACAACAGGGGATGATTCACCCCTCCACTTT.

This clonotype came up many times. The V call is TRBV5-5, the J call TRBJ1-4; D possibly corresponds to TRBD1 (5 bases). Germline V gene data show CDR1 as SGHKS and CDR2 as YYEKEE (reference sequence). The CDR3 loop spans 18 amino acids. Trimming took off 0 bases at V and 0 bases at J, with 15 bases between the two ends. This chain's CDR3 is CASSLVEAGRATNEKLFF. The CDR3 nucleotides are TGTGCCAGCAGCTTGGTAGAAGCTGGCAGGGCAACTAATGAAAAACTGTTTTTT.

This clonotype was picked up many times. In DNA form, the CDR3 reads TGCAGTGCTAAGAAAAGGGCCCTGGACACGTCCCACGAGCAGTACTTC. Protein sequence: CSAKKRALDTSHEQYF. The chain links TRBV20-1 to TRBJ2-7; D perhaps matches TRBD1 (5 bases). This CDR3 has 16 residues. V was shortened by 4 bases and J by 5 bases, with 24 bases between the two germline ends. From germline, CDR1 is DFQATT and CDR2 SNEGSKA (reference sequence).

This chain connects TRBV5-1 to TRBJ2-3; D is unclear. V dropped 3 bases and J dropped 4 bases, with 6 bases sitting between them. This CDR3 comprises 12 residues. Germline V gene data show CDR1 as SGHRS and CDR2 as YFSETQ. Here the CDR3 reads CASSSSADTQYF. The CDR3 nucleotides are TGCGCCAGCAGCTCGTCTGCAGATACGCAGTATTTT.

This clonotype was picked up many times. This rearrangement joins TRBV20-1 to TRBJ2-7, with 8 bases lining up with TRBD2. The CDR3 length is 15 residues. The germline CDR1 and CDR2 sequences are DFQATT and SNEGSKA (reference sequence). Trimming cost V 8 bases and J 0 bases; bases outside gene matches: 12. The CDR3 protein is CSTGGRQGTSYEQYF. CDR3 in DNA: TGCAGTACGGGGGGGCGGCAGGGGACCTCCTACGAGCAGTACTTC.

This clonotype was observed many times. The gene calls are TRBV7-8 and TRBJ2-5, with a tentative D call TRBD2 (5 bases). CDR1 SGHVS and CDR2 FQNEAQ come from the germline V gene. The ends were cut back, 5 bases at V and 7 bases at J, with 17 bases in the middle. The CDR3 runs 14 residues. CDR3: CASSPVVGRGTQYF. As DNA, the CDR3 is TGTGCCAGCAGCCCCGTGGTGGGCCGGGGGACCCAGTACTTC. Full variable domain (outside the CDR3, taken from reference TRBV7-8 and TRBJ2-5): GAGVSQSPRYKVAKRGQDVALRCDPISGHVSLFWYQQALGQGPEFLTYFQNEAQLDKSGLPSDRFFAERPEGSVSTLKIQRTQQEDSAVYLCASSPVVGRGTQYFGPGTRLLVL.

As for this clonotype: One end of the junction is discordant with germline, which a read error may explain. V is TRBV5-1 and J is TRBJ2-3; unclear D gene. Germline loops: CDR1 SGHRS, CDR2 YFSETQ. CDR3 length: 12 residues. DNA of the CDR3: TGCGCCAGCAGCCAAAGCACAGATACGCAGTGTTTT. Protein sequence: CASSQSTDTQCF.

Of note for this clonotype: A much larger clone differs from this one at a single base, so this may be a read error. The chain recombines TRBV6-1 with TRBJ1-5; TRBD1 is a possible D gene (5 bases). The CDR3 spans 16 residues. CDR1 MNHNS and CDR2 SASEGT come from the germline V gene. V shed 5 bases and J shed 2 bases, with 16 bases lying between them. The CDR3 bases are TGTGCCAGCAGTCAACCCACTTCCAGGGGCAATCAGCCCCAGCATTTT. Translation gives CASSQPTSRGNQPQHF.

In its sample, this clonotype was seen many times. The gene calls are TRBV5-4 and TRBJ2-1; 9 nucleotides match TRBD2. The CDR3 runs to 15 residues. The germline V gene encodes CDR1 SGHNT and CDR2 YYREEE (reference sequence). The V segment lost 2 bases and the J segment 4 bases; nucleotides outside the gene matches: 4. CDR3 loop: CASSFSGRSYNEQFF. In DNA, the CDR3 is TGTGCCAGCAGCTTCAGCGGGAGGTCATACAATGAGCAGTTCTTC.